These 32 T cell receptor beta chains were sequenced from one sample in a study of cytomegalovirus exposure and HLA in healthy donors. 60 Vbeta and 13 Jbeta primers were used in PCR. Profiled with immunoSEQ multiplex PCR; TCRdb holds only in-frame clones, not every one. The sample lists hundreds of thousands of clones, about 81% occurring once. Specimen: PBMCs. These receptors were taken from a middle-aged man in good health and CMV-seropositive.

In its sample, this clone was seen once. This rearrangement joins TRBV30 to TRBJ1-5; D uncertain. CDR3 length: 17 residues. Germline V lookup: CDR1 GTSNPN, CDR2 SVGIG (reference sequence). Deletions cut 4 bases from V and 0 bases from J, with 19 bases between. The CDR3 DNA reads as TGTGCCTGGACCGGAGGCAACTCTTTGGTTAGCAATCAGCCCCAGCATTTT. Translating it yields CAWTGGNSLVSNQPQHF. Variable domain in full (rest from reference TRBV30 and TRBJ1-5): SQTIHQWPATLVQPVGSPLSLECTVEGTSNPNLYWYRQAAGRGLQLLFYSVGIGQISSEVPQNLSASRPQDRQFILSSKKLLLSDSGFYLCAWTGGNSLVSNQPQHFGDGTRLSIL.

The chain carries TRBV7-2 and TRBJ2-5; a weak D match, TRBD1 (6 bases). Germline loops: CDR1 SGHTA, CDR2 FQGNSA. Trimming removed 2 bases from V and 5 bases from J, with 9 bases in between. The CDR3 has 13 amino acids. The CDR3 nucleotides read TGTGCCAGCAGCTTACAGGGACACGAGACCCAGTACTTC. It codes for CASSLQGHETQYF.

A word on this clone: The same CDR3 arises from other DNA sequences in this sample as well. The V and J genes are TRBV5-1 and TRBJ1-2; TRBD1 aligns across 7 bases. Germline V gene data show CDR1 as SGHRS and CDR2 as YFSETQ. This CDR3 has 13 residues. Germline trimming cut 4 bases from V and 2 bases from J; bases unmatched to any gene: 2. CDR3 amino acids: CASSPDRNYGYTF. The CDR3 DNA is TGCGCCAGCAGCCCGGACAGGAACTATGGCTACACCTTC.

The chain links TRBV2 to TRBJ2-7; 7 bases align to TRBD2. V trimming: 4 bases; J trimming: 3 bases; junction bases outside the gene matches: 9. CDR1 and CDR2 (germline): SNHLY, FYNNEI. CDR3 length: 15 residues. In DNA, the CDR3 is TGTGCCAGCAGTGGGGGGGGTTCCGGCAACTACGAGCAGTACGTC. Its translation is CASSGGGSGNYEQYV.

The V and J genes are TRBV13 and TRBJ2-7, with a possible D match to TRBD1 (6 bases). This CDR3 has 16 residues. The V gene's germline CDR1 is PRHDT and CDR2 FYEKMQ (reference sequence). V was pared by 4 bases and J by 6 bases, with 22 bases between. CDR3 protein: CASSSSRGLASGEQYV. As DNA, the CDR3 is TGTGCCAGCAGCTCCTCCAGGGGATTAGCGTCTGGCGAGCAGTACGTC.

The chain links TRBV27 to TRBJ1-2; D call uncertain. CDR1 and CDR2 (germline): MNHEY, SMNVEV (reference sequence). The V gene lost 4 bases and the J gene lost 6 bases, with 12 bases spanning the gap. This CDR3 has 13 amino acids. The CDR3 DNA is TGTGCCAGCAGTTCCACCCCACTAAATGGCTACACCTTC. Amino acid sequence: CASSSTPLNGYTF.

This sequence joins TRBV27 and TRBJ1-1; maybe TRBD1 (6 bases). CDR1 is MNHEY and CDR2 is SMNVEV in the germline V gene (reference sequence). The ends were cut back, 5 bases at V and 1 base at J, with 14 bases in the middle. The CDR3 runs to 15 residues. Here the CDR3 reads CASSMYRVKNTEAFF. DNA of the CDR3: TGTGCCAGCAGTATGTACAGGGTAAAGAACACTGAAGCTTTCTTT.

The chain combines TRBV2 with TRBJ1-2; D is undetermined. Germline lookup yields CDR1 SNHLY and CDR2 FYNNEI. The CDR3 consists of 14 residues. V gave up 4 bases and J gave up 6 bases, with 15 bases separating them. CDR3 nucleotides: TGTGCCAGCAGTGCTGACTTGGGAGACCATGGCTACACCTTC. Translating it yields CASSADLGDHGYTF.

This rearrangement joins TRBV6-5 to TRBJ2-2; TRBD1 matches 10 bases. Per germline, CDR1 MNHEY and CDR2 SVGAGI. J was trimmed by 5 bases and V by 0 bases; bases with no gene match: 0. The CDR3 extends over 15 amino acids. The CDR3 sequence: CASSYSGQGTGELFF. The CDR3 nucleotides read TGTGCCAGCAGTTACTCGGGACAGGGGACCGGGGAGCTGTTTTTT.

This clone was recorded a few times. The gene calls are TRBV11-3 and TRBJ1-5; possible D gene TRBD1, 6 bases. Germline CDR1 reads SGHNT; CDR2 reads YENEEA. This CDR3 region has 17 residues. Trimming left V 0 bases short and J 1 base short, with 13 bases between. As DNA, the CDR3 is TGTGCCAGCAGCTTAGATCCAGGGACACCAAGCAATCAGCCCCAGCATTTT. As protein: CASSLDPGTPSNQPQHF.

The chain is built from TRBV27 and TRBJ1-1; no clear D gene. This CDR3 is built from 13 residues. Trimming removed 5 bases at V and 3 bases at J, with 10 bases between. The germline V gene has CDR1 MNHEY and CDR2 SMNVEV (reference sequence). Here the CDR3 DNA reads TGTGCCAGCAGTCCGGGAGCTTACACTGAAGCTTTCTTT. Translating gives CASSPGAYTEAFF.

The genes are TRBV5-8 and TRBJ2-3; D is perhaps TRBD1 (6 bases). This CDR3 region has 16 residues. V was pared by 3 bases and J by 0 bases, with 14 bases between. Looked up from germline, CDR1 is SGHTS and CDR2 is YDEGEE. Here the CDR3 DNA reads TGTGCCAGCAGCTCTGGACAGAAAACTAGCACAGATACGCAGTATTTT. Residues: CASSSGQKTSTDTQYF. Looking up the rest from reference TRBV5-8 and TRBJ2-3 gives the full variable domain: EAGVTQSPTHLIKTRGQQATLRCSPISGHTSVYWYQQALGLGLQFLLWYDEGEERNRGNFPPRFSGRQFPNYSSELNVNALELEDSALYLCASSSGQKTSTDTQYFGPGTRLTVL.

J is TRBJ2-1 and V is TRBV19, with TRBD2 matching 8 bases. Germline assignment: CDR1 LNHDA and CDR2 SQIVND (reference sequence). Germline trimming cut 4 bases from V and 3 bases from J; bases unmatched to any gene: 5. The CDR3 is 15 amino acids. The CDR3 DNA sequence: TGTGCCAGTAGTAAACAAGCGGGAGACTACAATGAGCAGTTCTTC. Amino acid sequence: CASSKQAGDYNEQFF. Combining the CDR3 with reference TRBV19 and TRBJ2-1 gives the whole variable domain DGGITQSPKYLFRKEGQNVTLSCEQNLNHDAMYWYRQDPGQGLRLIYYSQIVNDFQKGDIAEGYSVSREKKESFPLTVTSAQKNPTAFYLCASSKQAGDYNEQFFGPGTRLTVL.

The V call is TRBV2, the J call TRBJ2-5; TRBD2 aligns across 10 bases. The CDR3 contains 15 residues. The germline gives CDR1 SNHLY, CDR2 FYNNEI. J gave up 3 bases and V 6 bases, and 7 bases lay outside the gene matches. The CDR3 loop is CASRTLAGAEETQYF. DNA for the CDR3: TGTGCCAGCAGGACCCTAGCGGGGGCTGAAGAGACCCAGTACTTC.

This chain uses TRBV5-1 with TRBJ2-3; D perhaps matches TRBD2 (6 bases). Germline V gene sequence: CDR1 SGHRS, CDR2 YFSETQ. There are 14 residues in the CDR3. The V gene lost 0 bases and the J gene lost 3 bases, with 8 bases spanning the gap. The CDR3, as DNA: TGCGCCAGCAGCTTGGGGGGGGTGACAGATACGCAGTATTTT. Residues: CASSLGGVTDTQYF.

The chain has TRBV5-1 and TRBJ2-1; a possible D gene is TRBD1 (5 bases). Germline assignment: CDR1 SGHRS and CDR2 YFSETQ. V was clipped by 0 bases and J by 0 bases, with 10 bases between them. This CDR3 spans 16 amino acids. The CDR3 reads CASSLAGPSSYNEQFF. The CDR3 DNA reads as TGCGCCAGCAGCTTGGCAGGGCCTAGCTCCTACAATGAGCAGTTCTTC. The complete variable domain, with remaining parts taken from reference TRBV5-1 and TRBJ2-1, reads KAGVTQTPRYLIKTRGQQVTLSCSPISGHRSVSWYQQTPGQGLQFLFEYFSETQRNKGNFPGRFSGRQFSNSRSEMNVSTLELGDSALYLCASSLAGPSSYNEQFFGPGTRLTVL.

The chain carries TRBV6-1 and TRBJ1-5, with 7 bases that match TRBD1. The germline gives CDR1 MNHNS, CDR2 SASEGT. The length of the CDR3 is 15 residues. J was trimmed by 4 bases and V by 6 bases; bases with no gene match: 9. CDR3 DNA sequence: TGTGCCAGCAGGGAGACAGGGTCCTTAAATCAGCCCCAGCATTTT. This encodes CASRETGSLNQPQHF.

This clone appeared once. The rearrangement joins TRBV25-1 to TRBJ2-3; 8 bases match TRBD2. The CDR3 runs to 14 residues. V dropped 3 bases and J dropped 3; count of bases not matched to a gene: 2. Germline CDR1 reads MGHDK; CDR2 reads SYGVNS. The CDR3 here is CASSDASGTDTQYF. CDR3 DNA sequence: TGTGCCAGCAGTGATGCTAGCGGGACAGATACGCAGTATTTT.

The chain employs TRBV30 and TRBJ1-4, with TRBD1 identical over 9 bases. The CDR3 is 15 residues long. Germline assignment: CDR1 GTSNPN and CDR2 SVGIG (reference sequence). The trim removed 4 bases at V and 6 bases at J, leaving 9 bases unmatched. The DNA of the CDR3 is TGTGCCTGGACACAGACAGGGGGGAAGGATGAAAAACTGTTTTTT. This encodes CAWTQTGGKDEKLFF. Full variable domain (missing parts from reference TRBV30 and TRBJ1-4): SQTIHQWPATLVQPVGSPLSLECTVEGTSNPNLYWYRQAAGRGLQLLFYSVGIGQISSEVPQNLSASRPQDRQFILSSKKLLLSDSGFYLCAWTQTGGKDEKLFFGSGTQLSVL.

The rearrangement uses TRBV18 and TRBJ1-5, with 7 bases aligning to TRBD1. The CDR3 is 17 residues long. CDR1 KGHSH and CDR2 LQKENI come from the germline V gene. V lost 1 base to trimming and J lost 0 bases; unmatched junction nucleotides: 6. Written as DNA, the CDR3 is TGTGCCAGCTCACCACTGCCGACAGGGAATAGCAATCAGCCCCAGCATTTT. Its translation: CASSPLPTGNSNQPQHF.

The chain joins TRBV30 to TRBJ2-7, with 10 bases identical to TRBD2. V gave up 3 bases and J gave up 0 bases; unmatched junction bases: 5. CDR1 is GTSNPN and CDR2 is SVGIG in the germline V gene (reference sequence). This CDR3 is built from 15 residues. CDR3: CAWRTLAGSSYEQYF. The CDR3 DNA follows: TGTGCCTGGAGGACACTAGCGGGGTCCTCCTACGAGCAGTACTTC.

V usage is TRBV2 and J usage is TRBJ1-2; D gene uncertain. Trimming left V 3 bases short and J 1 base short, with 12 bases between. Germline V gives CDR1 SNHLY, CDR2 FYNNEI. This CDR3 spans 15 amino acids. Here the CDR3 reads CASSDSEIDNYGYTF. CDR3 sequence (DNA): TGTGCCAGCAGTGACTCAGAAATCGATAACTATGGCTACACCTTC.

V is TRBV7-3 and J is TRBJ2-1; TRBD2 matches at 8 bases. This CDR3 has 15 amino acids. V dropped 3 bases and J dropped 8; count of bases not matched to a gene: 9. From germline, CDR1 is SGHTA and CDR2 FQGTGA. CDR3 region: CASSLGLVGGYEQFF. In DNA, the CDR3 is TGTGCCAGCAGCTTGGGACTAGTGGGAGGTTATGAGCAGTTCTTC.

The chain couples TRBV19 to TRBJ2-1; D perhaps matches TRBD1 (5 bases). The ends were cut back, 3 bases at V and 7 bases at J, with 10 bases in the middle. Looked up from germline, CDR1 is LNHDA and CDR2 is SQIVND (reference sequence). This CDR3 region has 13 residues. The CDR3 protein is CASSMDTGNEQFF. CDR3 DNA sequence: TGTGCCAGTAGTATGGACACAGGTAATGAGCAGTTCTTC.

The chain combines TRBV7-3 with TRBJ2-7; 10 nucleotides align to TRBD2. The germline V gene encodes CDR1 SGHTA and CDR2 FQGTGA. The CDR3 is 14 amino acids. Trimming took 5 bases from V and 2 from J; bases not matched to a gene: 3. For the CDR3, the DNA is TGTGCCAGCAGCCCAGCGGGAGGGCCCTACGAGCAGTACTTC. Protein product: CASSPAGGPYEQYF.

The chain joins TRBV4-1 to TRBJ2-1, with 12 nucleotides matching TRBD2. V trimming: 4 bases; J trimming: 8 bases; junction bases outside the gene matches: 3. Germline V CDR1 and CDR2: MGHRA, YSYEKL. The CDR3 sequence is 14 residues long. Here the CDR3 DNA reads TGCGCCAGCAGCCCTGGACTAGCGGGGTATGAGCAGTTCTTC. This codes for CASSPGLAGYEQFF.

The chain employs TRBV7-8 and TRBJ2-1; no clear D gene. The germline V and J ends were trimmed by 5 bases and 5 bases, with 25 bases remaining between them. Germline CDR1 reads SGHVS; CDR2 reads FQNEAQ. The CDR3 loop spans 18 amino acids. The CDR3: CASSQLPPGGLLNNEQFF. CDR3 DNA sequence: TGTGCCAGCAGCCAACTACCCCCGGGTGGCCTCCTTAACAATGAGCAGTTCTTC.

This clone was seen a few times. The chain recombines TRBV9 with TRBJ1-5; TRBD1 might be the D (5 bases). The CDR3 runs 18 residues. V lost 7 bases and J 4 bases, leaving 27 bases between the germline ends. Germline V CDR1 and CDR2: SGDLS, YYNGEE. In DNA, the CDR3 is TGTGCCAGCCGCCACGAACCTAAGGAAAAGGGGCCGAATCAGCCCCAGCATTTT. It specifies CASRHEPKEKGPNQPQHF.

For the CDR3, the DNA is TGCGCCAGCAGCCCTTATCAGGCCTCCTACGAGCAGTACGTC. This encodes CASSPYQASYEQYV. The chain carries TRBV5-1 and TRBJ2-7; no reliable D call. V gave up 4 bases and J gave up 0 bases, with 11 bases separating them. The CDR3 length is 14 residues. The germline gives CDR1 SGHRS, CDR2 YFSETQ.

A word on this clone: Other DNA sequences in this specimen translate into the identical CDR3. The chain recombines TRBV11-2 with TRBJ1-5; D remains unclear. The CDR3 runs 12 residues. CDR1 is SGHAT and CDR2 is FQNNGV in the germline V gene. V was clipped by 2 bases and J by 6 bases, with 5 bases between them. Here the CDR3 reads CASSLTGQPQHF. The CDR3 region has the DNA TGTGCCAGCAGCTTAACGGGTCAGCCCCAGCATTTT.

This chain links TRBV7-7 with TRBJ2-5; 11 bases align to TRBD2. The V segment lost 1 base and the J segment 4 bases; nucleotides outside the gene matches: 2. Germline CDR1 SSHAT, CDR2 FNYEAQ (reference sequence). CDR3 length: 15 residues. CDR3 sequence (DNA): TGTGCCAGCAGCTTAGTTGGGACTAGCGGAGAGACCCAGTACTTC. Encoded protein: CASSLVGTSGETQYF.

This chain joins TRBV7-9 and TRBJ2-7; 12 bases are shared with TRBD2. Germline V gene lookup returns CDR1 SEHNR and CDR2 FQNEAQ (reference sequence). Trimming at V came to 5 bases and at J to 5 bases, leaving 7 bases not matched to a gene. This CDR3 region has 15 residues. The CDR3 spells CASSTRTSGNDEQYF. The CDR3 bases are TGTGCCAGCAGCACCCGGACTAGCGGGAACGACGAGCAGTACTTC.